This record looks at one TCR beta chain sequence and its context. Its target antigen remains unknown. No qualities accompany the bases; no much larger clone lies one base away. In the same sample, other DNA sequences code for this CDR3. TCR CDR3 regions were amplified from genomic DNA by multiplex PCR using the deep immunoSEQ assay. Genomic DNA extracted from each cell subset was distributed evenly over all wells of several immunoSEQ 96-well plates, and each plate served as one replicate. For sorted subsets, about 200 ng genomic DNA, equal to about 30,000 T cell genomes, was loaded into each replicate PCR. Purified libraries were quantified with a Qubit 3.0 fluorometer, sized on a Bioanalyzer 2100, and re-quantified with the KAPA Library Quantification kit. A separate single-read 150-cycle Illumina NextSeq 550 flow cell was used to sequence each immunoSEQ 96-well plate. The paper's data handling went like this. Because the immunoSEQ output held only junctional sequences and lacked quality scores, the filtering could not match the filtering applied to full-length reads. Sequences were annotated with PyIR, a Python wrapper for IgBLAST v1.9, and V/J genes and CDR3 were assigned using IMGT germline references. Reads were removed for weak V/J assignments (E-value above 1e-6), missing CDR3, stop codons, out-of-frame junctions, or ambiguous translated residues. V3J clonotypes were defined by identical inferred V gene, J gene, and CDR3 amino acid sequence. Percentage overlap between repertoires was computed as shared unique clonotypes divided by the size of the smaller repertoire. RTK rarefaction, the Chao1 estimator, and Recon v2.1 estimates of unobserved clonotypes were used to assess repertoire richness. For all TCRbeta clonotypes obtained by the gDNA method from a handful of donors, generation probabilities were computed with OLGA. TCRdb stores this immuneACCESS table with in-frame sequences only. Part of the clones is absent; in the studies checked, under half of the shortfall reflects unresolved V genes, and no reason is known for the rest. The DNA gave D and trimming, while V, J and clone size come from that table. For this sample there are about 2.1 million clones; just over 90% appear just once. Less than 2% of the sample is in the top ten clones.

CDR1 and CDR2 are read off the germline V gene (reference sequence) as MNHEY and SMNVEV. The CDR3 contains 13 residues, cysteine and phenylalanine counted. Only the CDR3 part of the read is kept: 39 bases, read in frame from the first base. V drops 3 bases and J drops 4 bases, leaving 10 bases in between. For the CD8 naive samples, CD45RO-negative cells were positively selected for CCR7, yielding a CD45RA+CCR7+ population from which TemRA cells were excluded. The donors were healthy, HIV-negative adults with no recently reported acute infections or vaccinations. Only Caucasian adults living in Nashville, Tennessee, USA were represented among the donors. Blood was collected by leukapheresis, and PBMCs were isolated by Ficoll-Histopaque density gradient centrifugation and then cryopreserved in liquid nitrogen vapor phase. Analytical flow cytometry was used to check the purity and quantity of each magnetically sorted T cell population. From each sorted fraction, genomic DNA was isolated and quantified by UV absorbance on a Nanodrop 2000c.

This entry belongs to a study of shared clonotypes between healthy human individuals (dated by TCRdb to about 2020). Study-level background: A few men and a couple of women, aged 18 to 49 years, made up the cohort. For each donor, CD4 naive and CD4 memory were each given three plates, CD8 naive was given two plates, and CD8 memory was given one plate. The study deeply sequenced blood TCR repertoires of five healthy adults to estimate repertoire size and the extent of clonotype sharing between individuals. Leukapheresis yielded between about 0.94 and 8.9 billion PBMCs per donor. To increase sequencing depth and limit assay-specific biases, different laboratories used diverse techniques to prepare libraries and sequence TCR repertoires. Beyond this particular receptor, the publication reports: Larger estimated clonotype richness was generally found for naive subsets than for memory subsets. Pairwise subsampling indicated that sequencing depth was expected to affect the degree of clonotype sharing among donors. Because the study included only a small number of donors, the genetic and exposure-history diversity represented was limited. Across several donors, approximately 4.9% of naive CD4, more than 3% of naive CD8, under 2.5% of memory CD4, and 0.4% of memory CD8 clonotypes were shared. Incomplete sequencing was indicated by rarefaction of sorted-subset datasets, despite the large sequencing depth. Compared with non-shared clonotypes, clonotypes shared by all four sorted-subset donors had higher generation probabilities. Sampling was restricted to blood, and TCR repertoires in tissue are likely to differ from TCR repertoires in blood.

Rearrangement joined TRBV27 to TRBJ2-7; a tentative D call is TRBD2 (6 bases match). Specimen: naive CD8+ T cells from PBMCs. The cell subset or site label, read with the paper, signifies: CD45RA+CCR7+. This clonotype was sampled from a man aged 18 to 35 in good health. Some clones in this sample may be carry-over from other donors' samples. The DNA sequence reads TGTGCCAGCAGTTTGACTAGTTCTTACGAGCAGTACTTC. Its protein reads: CASSLTSSYEQYF.